This T cell receptor (beta chain) appears in the sequencing data of a study of Graves' ophthalmopathy and Graves' hyperthyroidism. Germline V gene sequence: CDR1 MRHNA, CDR2 SNTAGT. The CDR3 contains 13 residues. V shed 3 bases and J shed 2 bases, with 7 bases lying between them. Study findings and constraints: In predicting ophthalmopathy progression, the model reached 70.59% sensitivity and around 72% specificity.

Amplification of the TCR beta CDR3 regions used RNA transcripts (as template). First-round RT-PCR relied on HTBI primers, and a second-round multiplex PCR came next. TCRdb reprocessed the multiplex PCR reads via MiXCR and lists one record per CDR3 protein. The table shows 350,000 to 400,000 distinct CDR3 sequences, with over 15% occurring only once. This clonotype was found many times. Antigen: not known. Sequenced: peripheral blood. The rearrangement uses TRBV6-4 and TRBJ1-1; D unclear. This receptor was identified in a young woman with stable Graves' hyperthyroidism. Here the CDR3 reads CASSEERNTEAFF. In DNA form, the CDR3 reads TGTGCCAGCAGTGAGGAGAGAAACACTGAAGCTTTCTTT.